These 9 T cell receptor beta chains share one sample of origin, sequenced in a study of vaccination and CD4 T cells after COVID-19. In TCRdb, the PCR reads were re-called with MiXCR into one record per CDR3 protein. The sample lists some 33,000 distinct CDR3 sequences, under 45% seen once, with roughly 6.2% in the top ten. The time point denotes: late sampling 161 to 241 days after vaccination in a few convalescent patients. The sequenced sample was CD4+ T cells from blood, obtained about 7 months after SARS-CoV-2 vaccination. The receptors here all came from a human donor who had recovered from COVID-19.

This clonotype appeared once. The chain links TRBV6-1 to TRBJ2-7; no clear D gene. The germline V gene encodes CDR1 MNHNS and CDR2 SASEGT. The V end was cut by 7 bases, the J end by 5 bases, with 9 bases between. CDR3 length: 11 residues. CDR3 in DNA: TGTGCCAGCACCTTTTCTAACGAGCAGTACTTC. Amino acid sequence: CASTFSNEQYF.

This clonotype showed up just a few times. The rearrangement links TRBV6-2 or TRBV6-3 to TRBJ1-5; a possible D gene is TRBD1 (6 bases). The germline V gene encodes CDR1 MNHEY and CDR2 SVGEGT. V was clipped by 5 bases and J by 3 bases, with 11 bases between them. The CDR3 runs 14 residues. The CDR3 region is CASSAGQNNQPQHF. CDR3 in DNA: TGTGCCAGCAGTGCCGGACAGAACAATCAGCCCCAGCATTTT.

The V call is TRBV7-2, the J call TRBJ2-5, with D perhaps assigned TRBD1 or TRBD2 (5 bases each). Trimming removed 5 bases from V and 4 bases from J, with 14 bases in between. This CDR3 spans 14 amino acids. CDR1 is SGHTA, CDR2 FQGNSA, per germline. CDR3 amino acids: CASSVLGVAETQYF. The CDR3 DNA is TGTGCCAGCAGCGTTCTGGGGGTAGCAGAGACCCAGTACTTC.

This chain links TRBV10-3 with TRBJ1-1; 8 nucleotides line up with TRBD1. This CDR3 comprises 13 residues. Losses at the gene ends were 2 bases for V and 5 bases for J; bases not matched to a gene: 1. Germline values: CDR1 ENHRY, CDR2 SYGVKD. CDR3 nucleotides: TGTGCCATCAGTGAGAGGACAGGGACTGAAGCTTTCTTT. Protein sequence: CAISERTGTEAFF.

The rearrangement links TRBV7-3 to TRBJ1-1; D is undetermined. The CDR3 has 15 residues. Germline V gene sequence: CDR1 SGHTA, CDR2 FQGTGA. The V gene lost 1 base and the J gene lost 0 bases, with 9 bases spanning the gap. CDR3 sequence reads: CASSLIPVMNTEAFF. In nucleotides, the CDR3 is TGTGCCAGCAGCTTAATTCCGGTTATGAACACTGAAGCTTTCTTT.

This rearrangement joins TRBV6-5 to TRBJ2-3, with D perhaps assigned TRBD1 or TRBD2 (5 bases each). With 3 bases removed from V and 3 bases from J, the gap between germline ends came to 13 bases. The germline V gene encodes CDR1 MNHEY and CDR2 SVGAGI. The CDR3 length is 15 residues. CDR3 in DNA: TGTGCCAGCAGTTATTTCCGGGGCAAGACAGATACGCAGTATTTT. This codes for CASSYFRGKTDTQYF.

The count of this clonotype is one. The CDR3 here is CASRDRTDTEAFF. The CDR3 DNA follows: TGTGCCAGTAGGGACCGAACGGACACTGAAGCTTTCTTT. The chain is built from TRBV12-3 or TRBV12-4 and TRBJ1-1, with a possible D match to TRBD1 (5 bases). The V and J ends lost 9 bases and 3 bases respectively, with 14 bases between them. The CDR3 runs to 13 residues.

This clonotype occurred a few times. The gene calls are TRBV27 and TRBJ2-7; D perhaps matches TRBD2 (6 bases). Germline-derived CDR1 and CDR2 are MNHEY and SMNVEV (reference sequence). Trimming removed 3 bases from V and 6 bases from J, with 27 bases in between. CDR3 size: 18 residues. CDR3: CASSLLPVTGHGGGEQYF. CDR3 coding DNA: TGTGCCAGCAGTTTGCTCCCGGTTACGGGCCATGGGGGAGGCGAGCAGTACTTC.

A few counts support this clonotype. The genes are TRBV7-2 and TRBJ2-7; TRBD1 is a possible D gene (6 bases). Trimming removed 3 bases at V and 2 bases at J, with 14 bases between. Germline CDR1 reads SGHTA; CDR2 reads FQGNSA. CDR3 length: 15 residues. The CDR3 is CASSFHRAGTYEQYF. The CDR3 DNA is TGTGCCAGCAGCTTCCACAGGGCAGGGACCTACGAGCAGTACTTC.